This T cell receptor beta chain was sequenced in a study of T cell repertoires in cytomegalovirus infection. Overall study: The authors relied on CMV epitopes, both recently identified HLA-C-restricted and well-studied HLA-B-restricted. It was the public TCR beta signatures that indicated both CMV infection and matching HLA type.

The length of the CDR3 is 14 residues. Germline-derived CDR1 and CDR2 are ENHRY and SYGVKD. V was trimmed by 5 bases and J by 1 base, leaving 6 bases between them. The sample holds a few counts of this clonotype. What it binds is unknown. Each CDR3 protein is one row after TCRdb ran MiXCR on the reads. The sample includes about 700,000 distinct CDR3 sequences, around 31% of them seen just once. Sequenced here: cultured PBMCs, sampled from culture after CMV antigen stimulation. The clonotype comes from a human donor in good health (CMV status not recorded). Some clones in this sample may be carry-over from other donors' samples. The V gene is TRBV10-3, the J gene TRBJ2-6; no clear D gene. CDR3 DNA: TGTGCCATCAGTCGCGGATCTGGGGCCAACGTCCTGACTTTC. This sequence encodes CAISRGSGANVLTF.